This paragraph covers one T cell receptor beta chain sequence. Its antigen remains unidentified. These data are taken from a study of cytomegalovirus exposure and HLA in healthy donors. The protocol was immunoSEQ multiplex PCR, while the TCRdb copy is restricted to in-frame clones and leaves out a portion. The table has 110,000 or so clones, about 83% seen once. Trimming removed 1 base from V and 7 bases from J; junction bases left unmatched: 6. CDR1 MGHRA and CDR2 YSYEKL come from the germline V gene. CDR3 length: 15 amino acids. General study points: According to a subsequent analysis, TCR clusters identified in the first cohort showed a tendency to co-occur across the roughly 120 validation repertoires. The study put some 150 TCR beta chains on its list as cytomegalovirus-associated.

The receptor was derived from a woman aged 25 to 45 in good health and CMV-seronegative. The chain is built from TRBV4-1 and TRBJ2-1, with 8 bases matching TRBD1. The sample consisted of PBMCs. CDR3 sequence reads: CASSQGQGAINEQFF. The CDR3 nucleotides read TGCGCCAGCAGCCAAGGTCAGGGGGCTATAAATGAGCAGTTCTTC.